This T cell receptor (beta chain) was identified in a study of response to subunit inactivated influenza vaccine. MiXCR was run by TCRdb on the RT-PCR reads, yielding one entry per CDR3 protein. Of 500,000 or so distinct CDR3 sequences detected, approximately 11% appear once; the ten largest clones hold about 12%. This CDR3 comprises 18 residues. V lost 7 bases, J lost 0 bases, and 11 bases stayed unmatched. CDR1 is SQVTM, CDR2 ANQGSEA, per germline. This clonotype was counted at least ten times. The chain employs TRBV29-1 and TRBJ2-1; 14 bases align to TRBD2. The source is a man aged 45-60 years who received an inactivated influenza vaccine. Sequenced material: PBMCs from blood, taken 45 days after vaccination. CDR3 residues: CSARGLAGVTSSYNEQFF. The CDR3 coding sequence is TGCAGCGCACGGGGACTAGCGGGAGTCACAAGCTCCTACAATGAGCAGTTCTTC.